This entry lists 16 T cell receptor beta chains sequenced from one sample in a study of CD8 T cells in ankylosing spondylitis. These TCRs are of unknown antigen specificity. Study-wide results and limits: Characteristic, it appeared, of ankylosing spondylitis blood was a TCR beta motif of several highly homologous variants.

TCRdb reprocessed the 5' RACE reads with MiXCR, giving one entry per CDR3 protein. The sample yields around 480,000 distinct CDR3 sequences, 15% to 20% seen once. The sequenced material came from blood, either unsorted or a sorted T cell fraction (not recorded which). The receptor source for this set is a male donor with ankylosing spondylitis.

The sample holds many counts of this clonotype. The chain combines TRBV30 with TRBJ2-3; D call uncertain. The CDR3 extends over 14 amino acids. Germline-derived CDR1 and CDR2 are GTSNPN and SVGIG (reference sequence). Trimming removed 0 bases at V and 0 bases at J, with 7 bases between. Here the CDR3 reads CAWSVGTSTDTQYF. In nucleotides, the CDR3 is TGTGCCTGGAGTGTAGGTACCAGCACAGATACGCAGTATTTT.

V and J are TRBV5-1 and TRBJ1-2; 7 bases are a match to TRBD1. The CDR3 consists of 14 residues. V was clipped by 2 bases and J by 6 bases; unmatched bases: 7. Germline CDR1 SGHRS, CDR2 YFSETQ. The CDR3: CASSFFDREDGYTF. The CDR3 coding sequence is TGCGCCAGCAGCTTCTTCGACAGGGAGGATGGCTACACCTTC.

This clonotype was seen at least ten times. The V gene is TRBV11-2, the J gene TRBJ2-1; TRBD2 matches 11 bases. Germline CDR1 reads SGHAT; CDR2 reads FQNNGV. V shed 5 bases and J 0 bases; nucleotides not matched to a gene: 6. The CDR3 loop spans 17 amino acids. In DNA, the CDR3 is TGTGCCAGCAGCGTAACGGGACTAGCGGCCTCCTACAATGAGCAGTTCTTC. Translation: CASSVTGLAASYNEQFF.

This chain connects TRBV30 to TRBJ2-3; 13 bases map to TRBD2. The CDR3 sequence is 16 residues long. Unmatched junction bases numbered 7, after V lost 2 bases and J lost 5 bases. The germline CDR1 and CDR2 sequences are GTSNPN and SVGIG (reference sequence). The CDR3 is CAWSSGLAGLGDTQYF. In DNA, the CDR3 is TGTGCCTGGAGTTCGGGACTAGCGGGACTCGGAGATACGCAGTATTTT.

In this sample, this clonotype turned up a few times. The chain combines TRBV5-1 with TRBJ2-4; TRBD2 matches 14 bases. Losses at the gene ends were 0 bases for V and 1 base for J; bases not matched to a gene: 9. Per germline, CDR1 SGHRS and CDR2 YFSETQ. There are 20 residues in the CDR3. The CDR3 loop is CASSLGGTSGRLSAKNIQYF. In DNA, the CDR3 is TGCGCCAGCAGCTTGGGAGGGACTAGCGGGAGATTATCGGCCAAAAACATTCAGTACTTC.

This clonotype turned up a few times. The CDR3 coding sequence is TGTGCCAGCAGTTTACCCGTGGACGGGACTAGCGGGAGGAGGAGTTACGAGCAGTACTTC. It encodes CASSLPVDGTSGRRSYEQYF. V is TRBV6-2 or TRBV6-3 and J is TRBJ2-7, with 15 nucleotides matching TRBD2. There are 20 residues in the CDR3. Trimming cost V 4 bases and J 4 bases; bases outside gene matches: 17. Germline V lookup: CDR1 MNHEY, CDR2 SVGEGT.

V and J are TRBV9 and TRBJ1-6; D is unclear. Germline V gives CDR1 SGDLS, CDR2 YYNGEE. V gave up 4 bases and J gave up 7 bases, with 15 bases separating them. The CDR3 consists of 15 residues. CDR3 DNA sequence: TGTGCCAGCAGCCCTCCCCGACTGGAGAATTCACCCCTCCACTTT. Protein: CASSPPRLENSPLHF.

Note on this clonotype: A read error may account for a junction end that differs from germline. This chain links TRBV12-3 or TRBV12-4 with TRBJ2-2; TRBD1 might be the D (6 bases). The CDR3 is made up of 16 amino acids. The CDR3 DNA reads as TGTGCCAGCAGGTTAGGGTCTGGGGGCGGCACCGGGGAGCTGTTTTTT. Encoded protein: CASRLGSGGGTGELFF.

There are a few counts of this clonotype. No conserved phenylalanine or tryptophan is present at the end of the CDR3, so a read error is the likely explanation. The DNA is left out, because the CDR3 cannot be placed on it with certainty; the CDR3 is given as TCRdb lists it. The rearrangement uses TRBV20-1 and TRBJ2-7; the DNA was not compared with TRBD1, the D call given in the table. The CDR3 has 11 residues if both end residues are counted. The germline V gene encodes CDR1 DFQATT and CDR2 SNEGSKA (reference sequence). The CDR3 here is CSARGGSSESL.

This clonotype was seen repeatedly, ten times or more. The chain carries TRBV12-3 or TRBV12-4 and TRBJ2-1; tentative D call: TRBD2 (7 bases). V dropped 1 base and J dropped 7 bases, with 14 bases sitting between them. The CDR3 is 15 amino acids. As DNA, the CDR3 is TGTGCCAGCAGTTTAGTCGGGGGGCCAGTAAATGAGCAGTTCTTC. Its protein is CASSLVGGPVNEQFF.

This clonotype turned up a few times. This chain uses TRBV11-2 with TRBJ2-3; D call uncertain. The CDR3 totals 15 residues. Germline V lookup: CDR1 SGHAT, CDR2 FQNNGV. The germline V and J ends were trimmed by 3 bases and 0 bases, with 10 bases remaining between them. The CDR3 region is CASSFALSSTDTQYF. The CDR3 nucleotides read TGTGCCAGCAGCTTTGCACTCTCTAGCACAGATACGCAGTATTTT.

A single count supports this clonotype. The chain has TRBV14 and TRBJ2-7; possibly TRBD2 for D (5 bases). V was trimmed by 4 bases and J by 2 bases, leaving 12 bases between them. Germline values: CDR1 SGHDN, CDR2 FVKESK. This CDR3 is built from 14 residues. CDR3 sequence: CASSLGLTAYEQYF. In DNA form, the CDR3 reads TGTGCCAGCAGCCTTGGACTGACTGCCTACGAGCAGTACTTC.

The chain employs TRBV19 and TRBJ1-5; TRBD1 matches at 9 bases. Germline V gene sequence: CDR1 LNHDA, CDR2 SQIVND (reference sequence). The CDR3 extends over 16 amino acids. The trim removed 4 bases at V and 6 bases at J, leaving 10 bases unmatched. DNA of the CDR3: TGTGCCAGTAGTAACAGGGGGCGCCCGGAAAGTCAGCCCCAGCATTTT. This codes for CASSNRGRPESQPQHF.

The rearrangement uses TRBV7-3 and TRBJ1-2, with D maybe TRBD1 (5 bases). Germline loops: CDR1 SGHTA, CDR2 FQGTGA. This CDR3 comprises 13 residues. V lost 1 base to trimming and J lost 8 bases, with 11 bases between them. In nucleotides, the CDR3 is TGTGCCAGCAGCTTAAATGGGGGGGTAGGCTACACCTTC. It codes for CASSLNGGVGYTF.

This clonotype was observed a few times. The rearrangement joins TRBV20-1 to TRBJ2-7, with 8 nucleotides matching TRBD1. After removal of 0 bases from V and 2 bases from J, the junction contained 3 bases not matched to a gene. The CDR3 is 14 amino acids. Germline lookup yields CDR1 DFQATT and CDR2 SNEGSKA (reference sequence). Here the CDR3 DNA reads TGCAGTGCTAGAGACGGGACAGGTGCCTACGAGCAGTACTTC. Its protein product is CSARDGTGAYEQYF.

The rearrangement joins TRBV6-5 to TRBJ2-2; 9 bases are shared with TRBD2. The CDR3 runs to 17 residues. Germline-derived CDR1 and CDR2 are MNHEY and SVGAGI. The J segment lost 7 bases and the V segment lost 2 bases, leaving 11 bases of the junction unmatched. The CDR3 bases are TGTGCCAGCAGTTACCCTTCTAGCGGGGTTAAGGGCGGGGAGCTGTTTTTT. This translates into CASSYPSSGVKGGELFF.